This T cell receptor beta chain appears in the sequencing data of a study of OX40 agonist ivuxolimab in advanced cancers. Trimming shortened V by 6 bases and J by 0 bases, and 9 bases separated the two germline ends. This CDR3 region has 14 residues. Germline-derived CDR1 and CDR2 are MNHNY and SVGAGI (reference sequence). Here immunoSEQ multiplex PCR was the method, and the copy in TCRdb shows in-frame clones only, minus some. The table lists about 78,000 clones, around 91% of them singletons. Patients were excluded for autoimmune disease history or systemic immunosuppression. The J gene is TRBJ1-3, the V gene TRBV6-6; D remains unclear. This material consisted of CD4+ or CD8+ T cells sorted from blood, taken in a trial of the OX40 agonist ivuxolimab. This sequence was found in an adult with an advanced solid tumor such as melanoma, head and neck, liver or kidney cancer. CDR3 in DNA: TGTGCCAGCAGCCAAGTTGTCTCTGGAAACACCATATATTTT. Encoded protein: CASSQVVSGNTIYF.